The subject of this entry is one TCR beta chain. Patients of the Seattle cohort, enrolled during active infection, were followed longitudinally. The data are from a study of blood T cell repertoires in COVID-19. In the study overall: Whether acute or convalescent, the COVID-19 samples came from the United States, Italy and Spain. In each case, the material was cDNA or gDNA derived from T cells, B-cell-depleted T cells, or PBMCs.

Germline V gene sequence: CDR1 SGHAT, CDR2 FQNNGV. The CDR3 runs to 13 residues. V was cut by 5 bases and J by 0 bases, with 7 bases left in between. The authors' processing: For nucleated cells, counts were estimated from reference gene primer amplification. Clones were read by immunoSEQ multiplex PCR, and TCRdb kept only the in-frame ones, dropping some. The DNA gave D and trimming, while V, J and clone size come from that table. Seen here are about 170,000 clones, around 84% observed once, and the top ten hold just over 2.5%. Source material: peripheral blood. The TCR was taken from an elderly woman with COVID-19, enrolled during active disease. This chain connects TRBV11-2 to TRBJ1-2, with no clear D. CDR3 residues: CASSPRTNYGYTF. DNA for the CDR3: TGTGCCAGCAGCCCTAGAACTAACTATGGCTACACCTTC.